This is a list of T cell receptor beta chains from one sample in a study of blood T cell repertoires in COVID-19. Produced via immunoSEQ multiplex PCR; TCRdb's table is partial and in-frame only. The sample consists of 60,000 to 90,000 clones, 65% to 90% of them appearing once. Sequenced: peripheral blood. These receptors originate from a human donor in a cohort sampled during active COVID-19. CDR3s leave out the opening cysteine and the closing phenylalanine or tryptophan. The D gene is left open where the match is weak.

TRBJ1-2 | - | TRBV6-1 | ASSADTYGNT
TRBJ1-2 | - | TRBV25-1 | ASSPRGGHYGYT
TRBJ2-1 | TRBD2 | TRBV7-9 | ASSPPVRLAGSSYNEQF
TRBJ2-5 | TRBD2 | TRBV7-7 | ASGRGTSGGETQY
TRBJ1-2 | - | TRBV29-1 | SVELGGVSGYT
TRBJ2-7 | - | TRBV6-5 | ASSLGGEDYEQY
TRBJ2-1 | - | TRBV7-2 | ASSPSIDRLDEQF
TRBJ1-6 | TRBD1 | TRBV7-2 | ASSRTGQNSPLH
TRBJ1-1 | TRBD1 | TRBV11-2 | ASSSDRGLLNTEAF
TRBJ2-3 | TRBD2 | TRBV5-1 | ASSWRTSATDTQY
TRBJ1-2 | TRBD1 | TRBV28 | ASSSGQGYGYT
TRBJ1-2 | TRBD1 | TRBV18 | ASSPGQDYGYT
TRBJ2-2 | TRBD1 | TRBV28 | ASSSFFATGVAGELF
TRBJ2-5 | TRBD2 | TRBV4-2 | ASSPLRGGRSETQY
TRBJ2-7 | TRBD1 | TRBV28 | ASSSNGQGAYEQY
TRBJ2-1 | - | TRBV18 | ASSPSGLPNEQF
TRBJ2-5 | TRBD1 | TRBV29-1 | SVASDRQETQY
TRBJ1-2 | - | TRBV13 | ASSSGQKANYGYT
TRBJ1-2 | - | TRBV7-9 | ASSFPEGGYGYT
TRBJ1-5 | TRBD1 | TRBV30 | AWSAGTAFNQPQH
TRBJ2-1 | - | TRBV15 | ATSRGGTEYNEQF
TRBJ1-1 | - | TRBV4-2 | ASSHSTQNTEAF
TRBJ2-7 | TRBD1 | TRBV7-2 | ASSLVRQGFYEQY
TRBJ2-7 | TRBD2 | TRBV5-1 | ASSPTLAGDYEQY
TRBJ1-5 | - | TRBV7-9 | ASSSSGSNQPQH
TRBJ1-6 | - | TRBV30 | AWSQLRDSPLH
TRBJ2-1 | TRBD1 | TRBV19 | ASSTTRGNEQF
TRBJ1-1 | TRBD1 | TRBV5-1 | ASSLADRDDTEAF
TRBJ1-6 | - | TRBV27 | ASSLKSSYNSPLH
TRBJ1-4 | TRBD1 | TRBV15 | ATSRDKGQGAINEKLF